Each of the 21 T cell receptor beta chains below was sequenced from the same sample in a study of beta chain features in type 1 diabetes. As every portion of the isolated RNA was reverse transcribed, the sequencing read expressed TCRB transcripts. Sequencing was performed with immunoSEQ multiplex PCR; in TCRdb, only in-frame clones are kept and a portion is missing. This table has approximately 400,000 clones, approximately 15% appearing once. The sequenced material came from naive CD4+ T cells from blood. The receptors were gathered from a woman between 18 and 29 years old in good health.

The V and J genes are TRBV28 and TRBJ1-5; D ambiguous. V lost 7 bases and J 3 bases, leaving 7 bases between the germline ends. Per germline, CDR1 MDHEN and CDR2 SYDVKM. The CDR3 has 12 residues. CDR3 nucleotide sequence: TGTGCCAGCACCTACCTCAATCAGCCCCAGCATTTT. This translates into CASTYLNQPQHF.

This sequence joins TRBV30 and TRBJ1-5; 7 nucleotides agree with TRBD1. After removal of 1 base from V and 6 bases from J, the junction contained 3 bases not matched to a gene. This CDR3 comprises 13 residues. Germline CDR1 and CDR2: GTSNPN and SVGIG (reference sequence). The CDR3 DNA reads TGTGCCTGGAGTGAAACAGGGGTTCAGCCCCAGCATTTT. Its protein is CAWSETGVQPQHF.

DNA for the CDR3: TGTGCCACTAGTGCGGCGGGAGGACGTCCCGGAACCCAGTACTTC. It is translated as CATSAAGGRPGTQYF. The chain carries TRBV15 and TRBJ2-5, with 8 bases lining up with TRBD2. This CDR3 has 15 residues. Looked up from germline, CDR1 is LNHNV and CDR2 is YYDKDF (reference sequence). Trimming cost V 9 bases and J 8 bases; bases outside gene matches: 17.

This clone was seen a handful of times. The chain joins TRBV5-1 to TRBJ2-2; TRBD1 matches 7 bases. The ends lost 5 bases at V and 4 bases at J; junction bases unmatched: 11. This CDR3 comprises 16 residues. Germline CDR1 SGHRS, CDR2 YFSETQ. The CDR3 region is CASSRTGLLTTGELFF. The CDR3 DNA is TGCGCCAGCAGTCGGACAGGTCTGCTTACCACCGGGGAGCTGTTTTTT.

The sample holds a few counts of this clone. This sequence joins TRBV27 and TRBJ1-1, with 9 bases lining up with TRBD1. With 4 bases clipped from V and 3 bases from J, the junction kept 9 bases outside the gene matches. The CDR3 is 16 amino acids. Per germline, CDR1 MNHEY and CDR2 SMNVEV (reference sequence). CDR3 region: CASSSGGTGGYTEAFF. Here the CDR3 DNA reads TGTGCCAGCAGTTCTGGGGGTACAGGGGGCTACACTGAAGCTTTCTTT.

The sample holds a few counts of this clone. The CDR3 is CAWRGWTSGYNEQFF. The CDR3 DNA sequence: TGTGCCTGGAGGGGTTGGACTAGCGGCTACAATGAGCAGTTCTTC. The chain is built from TRBV30 and TRBJ2-1; TRBD2 matches 10 bases. Per germline, CDR1 GTSNPN and CDR2 SVGIG (reference sequence). Trimming took 3 bases from V and 3 from J; bases not matched to a gene: 5. The CDR3 extends over 15 amino acids.

This clone was picked up a small number of times. The rearrangement joins TRBV30 to TRBJ2-5; 8 bases fit TRBD2. Germline V gene sequence: CDR1 GTSNPN, CDR2 SVGIG (reference sequence). Germline trimming cut 0 bases from V and 5 bases from J; bases unmatched to any gene: 8. The CDR3 runs 15 residues. CDR3 amino acids: CAWSVTGLGMETQYF. The CDR3 DNA follows: TGTGCCTGGAGTGTAACGGGACTAGGTATGGAGACCCAGTACTTC.

The gene calls are TRBV5-1 and TRBJ2-7, with D possibly being TRBD1 (6 bases). The CDR3 spans 14 residues. V was shortened by 3 bases and J by 3 bases, with 13 bases between the two germline ends. Germline-derived CDR1 and CDR2 are SGHRS and YFSETQ. The CDR3 is CASSYTSTGYEQYF. In DNA form, the CDR3 reads TGCGCCAGCAGCTATACATCGACAGGCTACGAGCAGTACTTC.

This chain links TRBV5-1 with TRBJ2-5; unclear D gene. CDR3 length equals 14 residues. Germline V gene data show CDR1 as SGHRS and CDR2 as YFSETQ. Trimming pared 0 bases from V and 2 bases from J, leaving 8 bases between. The CDR3 nucleotides read TGCGCCAGCAGCTTGGTGTCAGGACAAGAGACCCAGTACTTC. As protein: CASSLVSGQETQYF.

This rearrangement joins TRBV2 to TRBJ2-4; 8 bases line up with TRBD1. V was clipped by 7 bases and J by 2 bases; unmatched bases: 10. CDR3 size: 16 residues. Germline loops: CDR1 SNHLY, CDR2 FYNNEI. CDR3 sequence: CASIPTGGRTKNIQYF. The CDR3 bases are TGTGCCAGCATTCCCACAGGGGGGAGAACCAAAAACATTCAGTACTTC.

The V call is TRBV29-1, the J call TRBJ1-3, with D possibly being TRBD1 (5 bases). The CDR3 is 12 amino acids. V was cut by 5 bases and J by 4 bases, with 9 bases left in between. Germline CDR1 and CDR2: SQVTM and ANQGSEA. CDR3 nucleotides: TGCAGCGTTCTAGGGGTGGGAAACACCATATATTTT. Its protein is CSVLGVGNTIYF.

This chain joins TRBV25-1 and TRBJ2-5; 14 nucleotides match TRBD2. Germline V CDR1 and CDR2: MGHDK, SYGVNS. Losses at the gene ends were 6 bases for V and 2 bases for J; bases not matched to a gene: 5. The CDR3 consists of 16 residues. The CDR3 here is CASRGWTSGGQETQYF. CDR3 bases: TGTGCCAGCAGGGGGTGGACTAGCGGGGGGCAAGAGACCCAGTACTTC.

The J gene is TRBJ2-7, the V gene TRBV29-1; 16 bases fit TRBD2. CDR1 is SQVTM and CDR2 is ANQGSEA in the germline V gene. The CDR3 covers 16 residues. After removal of 5 bases from V and 2 bases from J, the junction contained 6 bases not matched to a gene. The CDR3 DNA reads as TGCAGCGTTCAGGGACTAGCGGGAGGGCCCCCCTACGAGCAGTACTTC. Its protein product is CSVQGLAGGPPYEQYF.

V gene TRBV27 combines with J gene TRBJ2-7; 9 nucleotides line up with TRBD2. The germline CDR1 and CDR2 sequences are MNHEY and SMNVEV (reference sequence). The V gene end was trimmed by 3 bases and the J gene end by 5 bases; junction bases not matched to a gene: 2. This CDR3 has 13 residues. In nucleotides, the CDR3 is TGTGCCAGCAGTTTGCGGGAGGGTGACGAGCAGTACTTC. This codes for CASSLREGDEQYF.

V usage is TRBV4-1 and J usage is TRBJ2-7; 8 bases match TRBD2. The germline gives CDR1 MGHRA, CDR2 YSYEKL. The trim removed 0 bases at V and 3 bases at J, leaving 13 bases unmatched. There are 18 residues in the CDR3. The DNA for the CDR3 is TGCGCCAGCAGCCAAGATCACTCCCTCGGCGGGAGGCACTACGAGCAGTACTTC. Its translation: CASSQDHSLGGRHYEQYF.

The CDR3 DNA reads TGTGCCAGCAGTGAGACCCCAGGGGGTTCCTACAATGAGCAGTTCTTC. It codes for CASSETPGGSYNEQFF. V gene TRBV6-1 combines with J gene TRBJ2-1; 7 positions agree with TRBD1. The J segment lost 1 base and the V segment lost 3 bases, leaving 6 bases of the junction unmatched. This CDR3 comprises 16 residues. Germline assignment: CDR1 MNHNS and CDR2 SASEGT.

The chain carries TRBV9 and TRBJ2-1, with D possibly TRBD2 on 5 matching bases. From germline, CDR1 is SGDLS and CDR2 YYNGEE. This CDR3 contains 14 residues. Trimming left V 0 bases short and J 12 bases short, with 16 bases between. DNA of the CDR3: TGTGCCAGCAGCGTAGGAGGTAGCGAGATTGCGCAGTTCTTC. It encodes CASSVGGSEIAQFF.

This clone was recorded a few times. This rearrangement joins TRBV10-3 to TRBJ2-3; D possibly corresponds to TRBD2 (5 bases). The germline V gene encodes CDR1 ENHRY and CDR2 SYGVKD. The V and J ends lost 5 bases and 9 bases respectively, with 9 bases between them. The CDR3 loop spans 11 amino acids. DNA of the CDR3: TGTGCCATCAGTAGGGAGACCACGCAGTATTTT. Translated, it gives CAISRETTQYF.

The gene calls are TRBV10-2 and TRBJ2-7, with D possibly matching TRBD1 (6 bases). Trimming left V 4 bases short and J 3 bases short, with 10 bases between. The CDR3 extends over 13 amino acids. In germline, CDR1 is WSHSY, CDR2 SAAADI. The CDR3 sequence: CASSGLQGYEQYF. As DNA, the CDR3 is TGCGCCAGCAGTGGGCTACAGGGCTACGAGCAGTACTTC.

In nucleotides, the CDR3 is TGTGCCAGCAGTGAAGCCGGGACTAGCGGGATAGGAGAGCAGTTCTTC. Translation gives CASSEAGTSGIGEQFF. This chain links TRBV25-1 with TRBJ2-1, with 13 positions matching TRBD2. Losses at the gene ends were 2 bases for V and 10 bases for J; bases not matched to a gene: 8. The germline CDR1 and CDR2 sequences are MGHDK and SYGVNS. This CDR3 comprises 16 residues.

The chain carries TRBV14 and TRBJ1-2, with D possibly matching TRBD1 (5 bases). There are 12 residues in the CDR3. The V gene's germline CDR1 is SGHDN and CDR2 FVKESK. V was cut by 4 bases and J by 8 bases, with 11 bases left in between. The CDR3 is CASSPDTWGYTF. The CDR3 nucleotides are TGTGCCAGCAGCCCGGACACTTGGGGCTACACCTTC. The entire variable domain, with the rest obtained from reference TRBV14 and TRBJ1-2, is as follows: EAGVTQFPSHSVIEKGQTVTLRCDPISGHDNLYWYRRVMGKEIKFLLHFVKESKQDESGMPNNRFLAERTGGTYSTLKVQPAELEDSGVYFCASSPDTWGYTFGSGTRLTVV.